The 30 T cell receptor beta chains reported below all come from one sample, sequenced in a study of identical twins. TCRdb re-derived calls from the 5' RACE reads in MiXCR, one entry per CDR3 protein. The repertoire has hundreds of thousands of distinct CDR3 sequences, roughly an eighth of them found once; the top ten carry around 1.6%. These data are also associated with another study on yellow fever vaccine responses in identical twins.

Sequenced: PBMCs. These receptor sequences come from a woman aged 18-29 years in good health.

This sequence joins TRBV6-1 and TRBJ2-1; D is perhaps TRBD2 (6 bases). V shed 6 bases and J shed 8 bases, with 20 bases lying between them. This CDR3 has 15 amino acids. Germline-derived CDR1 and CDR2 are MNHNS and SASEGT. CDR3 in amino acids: CASSRPGEMVYEQFF. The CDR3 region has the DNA TGTGCCAGCAGCCGCCCGGGGGAGATGGTCTATGAGCAGTTCTTC.

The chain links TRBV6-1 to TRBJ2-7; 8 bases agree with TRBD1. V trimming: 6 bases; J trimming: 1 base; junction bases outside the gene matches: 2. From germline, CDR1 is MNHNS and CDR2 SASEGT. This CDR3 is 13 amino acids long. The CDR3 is CASRQGASYEQYF. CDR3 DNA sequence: TGTGCCAGCAGGCAGGGGGCTTCCTACGAGCAGTACTTC.

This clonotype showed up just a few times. The CDR3 protein is CASSLTGGDEQFF. CDR3 sequence (DNA): TGTGCCAGCAGCTTGACAGGGGGTGATGAGCAGTTCTTC. V gene TRBV5-6 combines with J gene TRBJ2-1, with 8 bases lining up with TRBD1. Germline V lookup: CDR1 SGHDT, CDR2 YYEEEE. CDR3 size: 13 residues. V was clipped by 1 base and J by 8 bases; unmatched bases: 2. The variable domain in full, with the rest retrieved from reference TRBV5-6 and TRBJ2-1, is DAGVTQSPTHLIKTRGQQVTLRCSPKSGHDTVSWYQQALGQGPQFIFQYYEEEERQRGNFPDRFSGHQFPNYSSELNVNALLLGDSALYLCASSLTGGDEQFFGPGTRLTVL.

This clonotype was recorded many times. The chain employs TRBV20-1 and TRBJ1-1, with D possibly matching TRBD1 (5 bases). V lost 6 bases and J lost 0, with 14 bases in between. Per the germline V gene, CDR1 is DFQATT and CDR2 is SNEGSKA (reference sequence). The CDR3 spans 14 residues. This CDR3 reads CSAPTPTVNTEAFF. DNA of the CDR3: TGCAGTGCACCCACCCCGACAGTGAACACTGAAGCTTTCTTT.

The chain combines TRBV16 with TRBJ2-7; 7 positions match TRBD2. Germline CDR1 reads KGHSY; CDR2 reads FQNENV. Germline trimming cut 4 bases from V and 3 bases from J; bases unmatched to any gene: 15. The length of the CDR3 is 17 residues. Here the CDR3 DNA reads TGTGCCAGCAGCCCGGCCCGGGAGGAAGAAACTAACTACGAGCAGTACTTC. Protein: CASSPAREEETNYEQYF.

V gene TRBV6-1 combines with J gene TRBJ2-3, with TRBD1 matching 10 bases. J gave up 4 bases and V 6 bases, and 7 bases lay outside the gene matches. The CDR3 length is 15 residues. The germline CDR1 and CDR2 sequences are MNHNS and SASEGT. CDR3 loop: CASSAGTGDADTQYF. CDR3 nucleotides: TGTGCCAGCAGCGCCGGGACAGGGGATGCAGATACGCAGTATTTT.

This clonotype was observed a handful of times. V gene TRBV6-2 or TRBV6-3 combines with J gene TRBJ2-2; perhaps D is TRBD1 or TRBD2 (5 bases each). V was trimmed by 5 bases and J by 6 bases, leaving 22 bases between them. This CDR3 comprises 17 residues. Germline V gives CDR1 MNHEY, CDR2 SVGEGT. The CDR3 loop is CASSTTGRPVGPGELFF. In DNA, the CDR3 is TGTGCCAGCAGTACCACGGGGCGTCCCGTGGGACCCGGGGAGCTGTTTTTT.

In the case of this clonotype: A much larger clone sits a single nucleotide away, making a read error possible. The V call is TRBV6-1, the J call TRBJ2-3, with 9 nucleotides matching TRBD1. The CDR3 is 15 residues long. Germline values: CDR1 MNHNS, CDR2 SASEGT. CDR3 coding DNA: TGTGCCAGCAGTGAAATACAGGGGGCCCCAGATACGCAGTGTTTT. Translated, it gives CASSEIQGAPDTQCF.

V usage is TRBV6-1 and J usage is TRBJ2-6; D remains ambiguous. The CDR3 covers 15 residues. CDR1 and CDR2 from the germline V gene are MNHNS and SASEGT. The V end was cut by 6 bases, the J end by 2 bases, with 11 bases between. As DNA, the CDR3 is TGTGCCAGCAGAGTTGGCGCCGCTGGGGCCAACGTCCTGACTTTC. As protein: CASRVGAAGANVLTF.

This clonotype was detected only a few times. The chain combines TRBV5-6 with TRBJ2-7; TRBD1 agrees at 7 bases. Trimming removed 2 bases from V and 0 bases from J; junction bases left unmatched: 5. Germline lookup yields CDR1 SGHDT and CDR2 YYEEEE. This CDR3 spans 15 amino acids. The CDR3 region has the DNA TGTGCCAGCAGCTTCGGGACAGAGATCTCCTACGAGCAGTACGTC. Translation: CASSFGTEISYEQYV.

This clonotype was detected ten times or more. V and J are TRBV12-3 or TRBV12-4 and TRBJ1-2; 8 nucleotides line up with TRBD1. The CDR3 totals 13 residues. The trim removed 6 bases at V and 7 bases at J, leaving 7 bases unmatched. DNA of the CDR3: TGTGCCAGCAGCATGGTCCAGGGGGCTGGCTACACCTTC. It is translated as CASSMVQGAGYTF.

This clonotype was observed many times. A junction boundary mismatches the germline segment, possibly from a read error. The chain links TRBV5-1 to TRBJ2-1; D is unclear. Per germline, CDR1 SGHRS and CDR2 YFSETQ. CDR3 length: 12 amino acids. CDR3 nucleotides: TGTGCCAGCAGCTCCCAATACAATGAGCAGTTCTTC. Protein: CASSSQYNEQFF.

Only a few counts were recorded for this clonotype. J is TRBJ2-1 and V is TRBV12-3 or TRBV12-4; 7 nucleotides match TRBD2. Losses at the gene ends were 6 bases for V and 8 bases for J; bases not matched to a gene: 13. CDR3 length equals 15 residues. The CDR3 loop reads CASSPGFRGSDEQFF. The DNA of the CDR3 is TGTGCCAGCAGCCCAGGTTTCCGCGGGAGTGATGAGCAGTTCTTC.

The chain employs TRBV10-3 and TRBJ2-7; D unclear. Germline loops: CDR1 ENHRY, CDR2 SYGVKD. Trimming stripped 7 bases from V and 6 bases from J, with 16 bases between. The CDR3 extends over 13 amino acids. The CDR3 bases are TGTGCCATCACCTTGGGCCCTGCTTCCGAGCAGTACTTC. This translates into CAITLGPASEQYF.

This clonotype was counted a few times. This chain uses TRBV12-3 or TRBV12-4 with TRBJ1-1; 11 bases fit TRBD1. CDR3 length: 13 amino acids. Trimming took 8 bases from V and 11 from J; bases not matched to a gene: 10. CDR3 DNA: TGTGCCAGCGGGTTACGGGACAGGGGGGCTGCTTTCTTT. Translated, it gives CASGLRDRGAAFF.

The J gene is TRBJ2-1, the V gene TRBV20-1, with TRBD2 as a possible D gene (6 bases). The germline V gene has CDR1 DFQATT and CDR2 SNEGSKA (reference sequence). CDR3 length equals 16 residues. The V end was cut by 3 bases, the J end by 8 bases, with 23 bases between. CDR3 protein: CSASPGSGGMVHEQFF. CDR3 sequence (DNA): TGCAGTGCTAGCCCAGGGTCTGGCGGGATGGTACATGAGCAGTTCTTC.

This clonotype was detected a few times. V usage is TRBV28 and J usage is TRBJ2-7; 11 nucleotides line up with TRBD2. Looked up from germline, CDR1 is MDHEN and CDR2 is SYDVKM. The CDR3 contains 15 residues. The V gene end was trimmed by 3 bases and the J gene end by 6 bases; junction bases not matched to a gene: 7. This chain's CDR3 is CASSFVASGRSEQYF. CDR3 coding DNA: TGTGCCAGCAGTTTCGTGGCTAGCGGGAGGTCCGAGCAGTACTTC.

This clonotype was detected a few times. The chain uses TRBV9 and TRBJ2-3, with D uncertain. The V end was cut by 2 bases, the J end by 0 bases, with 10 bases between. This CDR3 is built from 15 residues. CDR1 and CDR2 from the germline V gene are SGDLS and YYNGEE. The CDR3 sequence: CASSVISTSTDTQYF. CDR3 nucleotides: TGTGCCAGCAGCGTCATCTCAACTAGCACAGATACGCAGTATTTT. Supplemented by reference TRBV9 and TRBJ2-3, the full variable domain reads DSGVTQTPKHLITATGQRVTLRCSPRSGDLSVYWYQQSLDQGLQFLIQYYNGEERAKGNILERFSAQQFPDLHSELNLSSLELGDSALYFCASSVISTSTDTQYFGPGTRLTVL.

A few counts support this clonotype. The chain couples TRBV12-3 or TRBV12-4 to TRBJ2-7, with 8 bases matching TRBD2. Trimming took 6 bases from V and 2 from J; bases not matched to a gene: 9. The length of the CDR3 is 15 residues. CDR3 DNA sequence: TGTGCCAGCAGCCTTGGACTAGCTAAGACCTACGAGCAGTACTTC. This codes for CASSLGLAKTYEQYF.

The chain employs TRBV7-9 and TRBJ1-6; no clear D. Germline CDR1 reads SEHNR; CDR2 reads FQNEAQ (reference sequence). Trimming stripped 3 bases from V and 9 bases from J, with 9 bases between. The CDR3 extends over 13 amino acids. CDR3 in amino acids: CASSLAGSSPLHF. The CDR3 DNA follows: TGTGCCAGCAGCTTGGCGGGTAGTTCACCCCTCCACTTT.

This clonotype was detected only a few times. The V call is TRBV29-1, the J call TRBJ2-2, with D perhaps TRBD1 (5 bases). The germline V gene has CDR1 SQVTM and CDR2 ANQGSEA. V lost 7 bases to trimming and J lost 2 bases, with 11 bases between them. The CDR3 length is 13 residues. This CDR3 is CSAGALNTGELFF. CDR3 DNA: TGCAGCGCTGGGGCGTTAAACACCGGGGAGCTGTTTTTT.

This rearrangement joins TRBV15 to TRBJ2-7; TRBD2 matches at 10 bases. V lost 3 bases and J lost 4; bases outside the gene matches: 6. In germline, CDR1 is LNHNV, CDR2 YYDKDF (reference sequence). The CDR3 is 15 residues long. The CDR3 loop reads CATSSLAGESYEQYF. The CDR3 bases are TGTGCCACCAGCAGTCTAGCGGGAGAATCTTACGAGCAGTACTTC.

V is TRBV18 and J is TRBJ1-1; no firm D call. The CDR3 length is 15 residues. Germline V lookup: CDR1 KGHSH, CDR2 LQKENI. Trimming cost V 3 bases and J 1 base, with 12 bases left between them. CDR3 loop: CASSPGLGRNTEAFF. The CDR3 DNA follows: TGTGCCAGCTCACCTGGGTTGGGCCGGAACACTGAAGCTTTCTTT.

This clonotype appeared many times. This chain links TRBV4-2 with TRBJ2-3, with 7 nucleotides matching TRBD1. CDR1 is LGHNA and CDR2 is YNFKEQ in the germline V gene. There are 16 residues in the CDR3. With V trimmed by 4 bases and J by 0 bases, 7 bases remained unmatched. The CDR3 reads CASSLEVTGSTDTQYF. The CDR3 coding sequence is TGTGCCAGCAGCCTAGAGGTGACAGGGAGCACAGATACGCAGTATTTT.

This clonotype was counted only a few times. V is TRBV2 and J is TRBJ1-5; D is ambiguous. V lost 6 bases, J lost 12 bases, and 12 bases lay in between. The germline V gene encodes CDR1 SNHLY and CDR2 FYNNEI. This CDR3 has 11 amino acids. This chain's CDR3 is CASRGSFVQHF. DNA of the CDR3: TGTGCCAGCAGAGGGAGTTTTGTCCAGCATTTT.

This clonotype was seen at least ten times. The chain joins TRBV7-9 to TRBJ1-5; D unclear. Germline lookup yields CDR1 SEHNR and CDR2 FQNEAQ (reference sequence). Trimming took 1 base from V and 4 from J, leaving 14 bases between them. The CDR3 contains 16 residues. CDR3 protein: CASSLGATSRNQPQHF. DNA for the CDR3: TGTGCCAGCAGCTTAGGGGCCACGAGTAGGAATCAGCCCCAGCATTTT.

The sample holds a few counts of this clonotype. The CDR3: CATSVQARGTGRYEQYF. CDR3 nucleotides: TGTGCCACCAGTGTTCAGGCTCGTGGGACAGGACGCTACGAGCAGTACTTC. The V and J genes are TRBV24-1 and TRBJ2-7; 8 bases agree with TRBD1. CDR1 KGHDR and CDR2 SFDVKD come from the germline V gene. This CDR3 has 17 residues. Trimming cost V 5 bases and J 3 bases; bases outside gene matches: 14.

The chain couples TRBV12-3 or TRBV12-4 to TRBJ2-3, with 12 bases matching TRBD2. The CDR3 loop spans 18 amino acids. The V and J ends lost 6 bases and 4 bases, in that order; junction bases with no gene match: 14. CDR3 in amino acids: CASRPLAGGMGLPDTQYF. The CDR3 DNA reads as TGTGCCAGCAGGCCACTAGCGGGAGGAATGGGTCTCCCAGATACGCAGTATTTT.

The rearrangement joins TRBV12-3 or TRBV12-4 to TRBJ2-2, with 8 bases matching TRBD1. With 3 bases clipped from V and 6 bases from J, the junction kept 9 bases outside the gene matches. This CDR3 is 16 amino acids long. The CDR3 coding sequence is TGTGCCAGCAGTTTCAGTCAGGCAGGGGGCTCCGGGGAGCTGTTTTTT. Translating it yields CASSFSQAGGSGELFF.

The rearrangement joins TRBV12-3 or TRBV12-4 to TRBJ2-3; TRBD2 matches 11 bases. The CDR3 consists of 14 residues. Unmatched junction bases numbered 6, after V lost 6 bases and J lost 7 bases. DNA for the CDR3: TGTGCCAGCAGCCCTAGCGGGGGGCACCATACGCAGTATTTT. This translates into CASSPSGGHHTQYF.